Listed below are T cell receptor beta chains from one sample, sequenced in a study of blood T cell repertoires in COVID-19. Libraries were prepared by immunoSEQ multiplex PCR; TCRdb keeps only in-frame clonotypes and omits some of them. Of 320,000 or so clones in the sample, 85% were seen once. The sequenced sample consisted of PBMCs or T cells enriched from blood (not recorded which). Receptors originate from a woman aged 30 to 39 who had been exposed to COVID-19. CDR3s include the opening cysteine and the closing phenylalanine or tryptophan. Each record gives: clone size, J gene, V gene, D gene, CDR3 protein, CDR3 DNA. D genes are given only for firm matches. The size entry is marked missing in some rows and otherwise reads once, few, many or a size class.

clone_size: -; j_call: TRBJ2-7; v_call: TRBV14; d_call: TRBD1; cdr3_aa: CASSQDLGQGRYEQYF; cdr3_nt: TGTGCCAGCAGCCAAGATCTAGGACAGGGAAGATACGAGCAGTACTTC
clone_size: -; j_call: TRBJ2-1; v_call: TRBV9; d_call: TRBD2; cdr3_aa: CASSVSGGLSYNEQFF; cdr3_nt: TGTGCCAGCAGCGTTAGCGGGGGGTTATCCTACAATGAGCAGTTCTTC
clone_size: -; j_call: TRBJ2-6; v_call: TRBV5-5; d_call: TRBD2; cdr3_aa: CASSLGQGGSGANVLTF; cdr3_nt: TGTGCCAGCAGCTTGGGTCAGGGAGGGTCAGGGGCCAACGTCCTGACTTTC
clone_size: -; j_call: TRBJ1-2; v_call: TRBV19; d_call: TRBD1; cdr3_aa: CASSIAEGARGYTF; cdr3_nt: TGTGCCAGTAGTATAGCGGAGGGGGCGAGAGGCTACACCTTC
clone_size: -; j_call: TRBJ2-1; v_call: TRBV7-3; d_call: TRBD2; cdr3_aa: CASSLGLAGGLDEQFF; cdr3_nt: TGTGCCAGCAGCTTAGGACTAGCGGGAGGGTTGGATGAGCAGTTCTTC
clone_size: -; j_call: TRBJ1-1; v_call: TRBV4-2; d_call: TRBD1; cdr3_aa: CASSLMDRGNTEAFF; cdr3_nt: TGTGCCAGCAGCCTGATGGACAGGGGCAACACTGAAGCTTTCTTT
clone_size: -; j_call: TRBJ1-6; v_call: TRBV27; d_call: -; cdr3_aa: CASSPLLTASRSPLHF; cdr3_nt: TGTGCCAGCAGTCCTCTCTTGACAGCTTCCCGTTCACCCCTCCACTTT
clone_size: -; j_call: TRBJ2-7; v_call: TRBV7-2; d_call: -; cdr3_aa: CASSPTSAISYEQYF; cdr3_nt: TGTGCCAGCAGCCCTACTAGTGCAATCTCCTACGAGCAGTACTTC
clone_size: few; j_call: TRBJ2-7; v_call: TRBV5-6; d_call: TRBD1; cdr3_aa: CASSLGDRESYEQYF; cdr3_nt: TGTGCCAGCAGCTTGGGGGACAGGGAGTCCTACGAGCAGTACTTC
clone_size: -; j_call: TRBJ1-3; v_call: TRBV7-2; d_call: -; cdr3_aa: CASSLSPPDKTGNTIYF; cdr3_nt: TGTGCCAGCAGCTTATCTCCGCCGGACAAGACTGGAAACACCATATATTTT
clone_size: -; j_call: TRBJ1-2; v_call: TRBV7-9; d_call: TRBD1; cdr3_aa: CASSLLGQVYGYTF; cdr3_nt: TGTGCCAGCAGCTTATTAGGACAGGTATATGGCTACACCTTC
clone_size: once; j_call: TRBJ2-7; v_call: TRBV27; d_call: -; cdr3_aa: CASSYWPSYEQYF; cdr3_nt: TGTGCCAGCAGTTATTGGCCCTCCTACGAGCAGTACTTC
clone_size: -; j_call: TRBJ1-1; v_call: TRBV28; d_call: -; cdr3_aa: CASSYEGYLNTEAFF; cdr3_nt: TGTGCCAGCAGTTATGAGGGCTACCTTAACACTGAAGCTTTCTTT
clone_size: -; j_call: TRBJ2-7; v_call: TRBV28; d_call: -; cdr3_aa: CASSSGTILHEQYF; cdr3_nt: TGTGCCAGCAGTTCCGGGACAATTCTACACGAGCAGTACTTC
clone_size: few; j_call: TRBJ2-1; v_call: TRBV14; d_call: TRBD2; cdr3_aa: CASARAGGLYEQFF; cdr3_nt: TGTGCCAGCGCGAGGGCGGGGGGCCTTTATGAGCAGTTCTTC
clone_size: -; j_call: TRBJ1-2; v_call: TRBV27; d_call: TRBD1; cdr3_aa: CASSTPPLTGKNYGYTF; cdr3_nt: TGTGCCAGCAGTACCCCTCCTTTGACAGGGAAAAACTATGGCTACACCTTC
clone_size: -; j_call: TRBJ2-3; v_call: TRBV3-1/TRBV3-2; d_call: -; cdr3_aa: CASSRKGTFTDTQYF; cdr3_nt: TGTGCCAGCAGCCGTAAGGGGACTTTCACAGATACGCAGTATTTT
clone_size: -; j_call: TRBJ2-1; v_call: TRBV11-2; d_call: TRBD1; cdr3_aa: CASSLAGGSGDEQFF; cdr3_nt: TGTGCCAGCAGCTTAGCAGGGGGCAGCGGTGATGAGCAGTTCTTC
clone_size: -; j_call: TRBJ1-2; v_call: TRBV19; d_call: -; cdr3_aa: CASSSAQGHNGYTF; cdr3_nt: TGTGCCAGTAGTTCTGCCCAGGGGCACAATGGCTACACCTTC
clone_size: -; j_call: TRBJ2-2; v_call: TRBV25-1; d_call: TRBD1; cdr3_aa: CASSPGTGSGELFF; cdr3_nt: TGTGCCAGCAGTCCGGGGACAGGGTCCGGGGAGCTGTTTTTT
clone_size: -; j_call: TRBJ1-1; v_call: TRBV28; d_call: -; cdr3_aa: CASSLRAREDRENTEAFF; cdr3_nt: TGTGCCAGCAGTTTGCGCGCCAGGGAGGATAGGGAGAACACTGAAGCTTTCTTT
clone_size: -; j_call: TRBJ2-3; v_call: TRBV19; d_call: TRBD1; cdr3_aa: CASSPGQGPLTDTQYF; cdr3_nt: TGTGCCAGTAGTCCTGGACAGGGGCCCCTCACAGATACGCAGTATTTT
clone_size: -; j_call: TRBJ2-1; v_call: TRBV7-3; d_call: -; cdr3_aa: CASSPRIDSSYNEQFF; cdr3_nt: TGTGCCAGCAGCCCCCGGATCGACAGCTCCTACAATGAGCAGTTCTTC
clone_size: few; j_call: TRBJ1-3; v_call: TRBV3-1/TRBV3-2; d_call: -; cdr3_aa: CASSPVSSGNTIYF; cdr3_nt: TGTGCCAGCAGCCCGGTGAGCTCTGGAAACACCATATATTTT
clone_size: -; j_call: TRBJ1-5; v_call: TRBV15; d_call: -; cdr3_aa: CATSRDSSTPHQPQHF; cdr3_nt: TGTGCCACCAGCAGAGATTCTAGCACACCCCATCAGCCCCAGCATTTT
clone_size: -; j_call: TRBJ1-2; v_call: TRBV3-1/TRBV3-2; d_call: -; cdr3_aa: CASSPREDYGYTF; cdr3_nt: TGTGCCAGCAGCCCGAGGGAGGACTATGGCTACACCTTC
clone_size: -; j_call: TRBJ1-2; v_call: TRBV25-1; d_call: TRBD1; cdr3_aa: CASSDSGQGINYGYTF; cdr3_nt: TGTGCCAGCAGTGATAGCGGACAGGGCATCAACTATGGCTACACCTTC
clone_size: -; j_call: TRBJ2-7; v_call: TRBV5-1; d_call: -; cdr3_aa: CASSTGSYEQYF; cdr3_nt: TGCGCCAGCAGCACGGGCTCCTACGAGCAGTACTTC
clone_size: -; j_call: TRBJ2-2; v_call: TRBV9; d_call: TRBD2; cdr3_aa: CASSRTSWTGELFF; cdr3_nt: TGTGCCAGCAGCAGGACTAGCTGGACCGGGGAGCTGTTTTTT
clone_size: once; j_call: TRBJ2-3; v_call: TRBV10-3; d_call: TRBD2; cdr3_aa: CAISELAGGKDTQYF; cdr3_nt: TGTGCCATCAGCGAACTAGCGGGAGGAAAAGATACGCAGTATTTT
clone_size: few; j_call: TRBJ1-4; v_call: TRBV5-5; d_call: TRBD1; cdr3_aa: CASSFQGAHEKLFF; cdr3_nt: TGTGCCAGCAGCTTTCAGGGGGCGCACGAAAAACTGTTTTTT
clone_size: -; j_call: TRBJ2-1; v_call: TRBV2; d_call: TRBD2; cdr3_aa: CASSYGLAAYNEQFF; cdr3_nt: TGTGCCAGCAGTTATGGACTAGCAGCCTACAATGAGCAGTTCTTC
clone_size: -; j_call: TRBJ1-2; v_call: TRBV14; d_call: TRBD1; cdr3_aa: CASSQGTGGFYGYTF; cdr3_nt: TGTGCCAGCAGCCAGGGGACAGGGGGTTTCTATGGCTACACCTTC
clone_size: -; j_call: TRBJ1-4; v_call: TRBV13; d_call: TRBD1; cdr3_aa: CASSLKGQGAPGEKLFF; cdr3_nt: TGTGCCAGCAGCTTAAAAGGACAGGGGGCTCCTGGAGAAAAACTGTTTTTT
clone_size: -; j_call: TRBJ2-7; v_call: TRBV12-2; d_call: -; cdr3_aa: CASRCLFYPQRGNEQYF; cdr3_nt: TGTGCAAGTCGCTGCCTATTTTATCCTCAACGCGGGAACGAGCAGTACTTC
clone_size: -; j_call: TRBJ2-5; v_call: TRBV19; d_call: -; cdr3_aa: CASRITGSETQYF; cdr3_nt: TGTGCCAGTAGAATAACAGGGTCCGAGACCCAGTACTTC
clone_size: -; j_call: TRBJ2-1; v_call: TRBV4-1; d_call: -; cdr3_aa: CASSPSHNEQFF; cdr3_nt: TGCGCCAGCAGCCCTTCCCACAATGAGCAGTTCTTC
clone_size: -; j_call: TRBJ2-3; v_call: TRBV19; d_call: TRBD2; cdr3_aa: CASSISRSGGRTDTQYF; cdr3_nt: TGTGCCAGTAGTATATCTAGATCGGGGGGACGCACAGATACGCAGTATTTT
clone_size: -; j_call: TRBJ2-5; v_call: TRBV10-3; d_call: TRBD1; cdr3_aa: CAISDSDRGIKETQYF; cdr3_nt: TGTGCCATCAGTGACTCGGACAGGGGCATTAAAGAGACCCAGTACTTC
clone_size: -; j_call: TRBJ1-5; v_call: TRBV2; d_call: -; cdr3_aa: CASRGLQGGQPQHF; cdr3_nt: TGTGCCAGCAGGGGATTACAGGGTGGGCAGCCCCAGCATTTT
clone_size: once; j_call: TRBJ1-1; v_call: TRBV2; d_call: -; cdr3_aa: CASSGSQRAFF; cdr3_nt: TGTGCCAGCAGTGGTTCCCAGCGGGCTTTCTTT
clone_size: -; j_call: TRBJ1-1; v_call: TRBV27; d_call: -; cdr3_aa: CASSFGDPGGTEAFF; cdr3_nt: TGTGCCAGCAGTTTCGGGGACCCCGGGGGCACTGAAGCTTTCTTT
clone_size: -; j_call: TRBJ2-3; v_call: TRBV11-2; d_call: -; cdr3_aa: CASSLGIARGNADTQYF; cdr3_nt: TGTGCCAGCAGCTTAGGAATAGCCCGGGGGAACGCAGATACGCAGTATTTT
clone_size: -; j_call: TRBJ2-6; v_call: TRBV5-1; d_call: TRBD1; cdr3_aa: CASSSGTGSSGANVLTF; cdr3_nt: TGCGCCAGCAGCTCCGGGACAGGGAGCTCTGGGGCCAACGTCCTGACTTTC
clone_size: few; j_call: TRBJ1-1; v_call: TRBV6-6; d_call: -; cdr3_aa: CASSRQENTEAFF; cdr3_nt: TGTGCCAGCAGCCGACAGGAGAACACTGAAGCTTTCTTT
clone_size: -; j_call: TRBJ1-5; v_call: TRBV7-9; d_call: -; cdr3_aa: CASSFFGGNQPQHF; cdr3_nt: TGTGCCAGCAGCTTTTTCGGTGGCAATCAGCCCCAGCATTTT
clone_size: once; j_call: TRBJ2-7; v_call: TRBV6-2/TRBV6-3; d_call: TRBD2; cdr3_aa: CASSLSGTYEQYF; cdr3_nt: TGTGCCAGCAGTCTGAGCGGGACCTACGAGCAGTACTTC
clone_size: -; j_call: TRBJ2-2; v_call: TRBV6-2/TRBV6-3; d_call: -; cdr3_aa: CASSYAVGIGELFF; cdr3_nt: TGTGCCAGCAGTTACGCGGTCGGGATCGGGGAGCTGTTTTTT
clone_size: -; j_call: TRBJ2-4; v_call: TRBV27; d_call: -; cdr3_aa: CASSLYSGQAKNIQYF; cdr3_nt: TGTGCCAGCAGTTTATATTCGGGACAAGCCAAAAACATTCAGTACTTC
clone_size: once; j_call: TRBJ2-5; v_call: TRBV18; d_call: TRBD2; cdr3_aa: CASSPFQGLGGKSVETQYF; cdr3_nt: TGTGCCAGCTCACCATTTCAGGGACTAGGGGGAAAAAGCGTGGAGACCCAGTACTTC
clone_size: -; j_call: TRBJ1-5; v_call: TRBV5-4; d_call: TRBD1; cdr3_aa: CASSLGQGKNQPQHF; cdr3_nt: TGTGCCAGCAGCTTGGGACAGGGCAAGAATCAGCCCCAGCATTTT
clone_size: -; j_call: TRBJ2-5; v_call: TRBV27; d_call: TRBD2; cdr3_aa: CASSIMLAGGPQETQYF; cdr3_nt: TGTGCCAGCAGCATTATGCTAGCGGGAGGGCCACAAGAGACCCAGTACTTC